This T cell receptor (beta chain) appears in the sequencing data of a study of shared clonotypes between healthy human individuals. CD4+ cell separation produced CD45RA+ naive and CD45RA-negative memory subsets. Sorted-subset replicate PCR reactions were performed with roughly 200 ng DNA, corresponding to about 32,000 T cell genomes. Repertoires were generated with immunoSEQ multiplex PCR, while TCRdb's copy carries only in-frame clones and drops some. Seen here are about 600,000 clones, less than 98% observed once, and the top ten hold 0.055% to 0.07%. Findings and limits, study-wide: Depth was large, yet rarefaction showed that sorted-subset sequencing was incomplete. Shared across a handful of donors were about 4.6% of the naive CD4 clonotypes.

Turning to this clone: Its antigen is unidentified.

Unmatched junction bases numbered 8, after V lost 5 bases and J lost 7 bases. CDR3 length: 14 residues. CDR1 is MNHEY and CDR2 is SMNVEV in the germline V gene (reference sequence). This TCR derives from a woman in her twenties or thirties in good health. Input material: naive CD4+ T cells sorted from blood. Subset specified: CD45RA+ positively selected. V gene TRBV27 combines with J gene TRBJ2-4; 7 bases match TRBD1. The CDR3, as DNA: TGTGCCAGCAGTAAAGGGGGCGCGGTGAACATTCAGTACTTC. This codes for CASSKGGAVNIQYF.